The clone carrying this T cell receptor beta chain has a count of ten or more. The sample belongs to a study of blood T cell repertoires in COVID-19. The overall study: PBMCs, B-cell-depleted T cells, or T cells were the source of the cDNA or gDNA that made up the material.

Enrollees, about 18 to 89 years old, lived in 24 US areas. The germline CDR1 and CDR2 sequences are MRHNA and SNTAGT. J gave up 6 bases and V 2 bases, and 0 bases lay outside the gene matches. This CDR3 spans 14 amino acids. Authors' methods: How many nucleated cells were present was estimated from reference gene primer amplification. Clones were sequenced by immunoSEQ multiplex PCR, and TCRdb holds only the in-frame ones, with some missing. V and J calls and clone size are as listed in that table; D and trimming were resolved from the DNA. The profile shows 210,000 or so clones, approximately 80% of them singletons.

The origin of this receptor is a middle-aged woman with acute COVID-19. V is TRBV6-4 and J is TRBJ2-1; 11 bases line up with TRBD1. The material sequenced was PBMCs or T cells enriched from blood (not recorded which). The CDR3 coding sequence is TGTGCCAGCAGTGACGGGACAGGGGGCAATGAGCAGTTCTTC. The encoded protein is CASSDGTGGNEQFF.